This T cell receptor beta chain came from a study of CD8 T cells in ankylosing spondylitis (dated by TCRdb to the late 2010s). About the full investigation: T cell receptor beta repertoires were profiled in healthy donors and ankylosing spondylitis patients so that disease-linked TCR variants could be found. The full study cohort was made up of 20 to 25 ankylosing spondylitis patients and 108 healthy donors. Peripheral blood was sampled, and synovial fluid was additionally collected from ankylosing spondylitis patients. Summary of the overall study and its limitations: Some of the motif variants had been reported before in the synovial fluid and blood of reactive arthritis patients, a finding that suggests common disease-initiation mechanisms. A CD8+ phenotype was shown by the disease-linked clones, which were found at relatively low frequencies in peripheral blood. According to the report, matched synovial fluid samples from ankylosing spondylitis patients were significantly enriched for the disease-linked clones. A TCR beta motif of several highly homologous amino acid variants appeared characteristic of blood from ankylosing spondylitis patients.

The germline V gene (reference sequence) specifies LGHDT as CDR1 and YNNKEL as CDR2. There are 16 amino acids in the CDR3, from cysteine to phenylalanine inclusive. CDR3 DNA is the only sequence kept; it has 48 bases, read in frame from the first base. V is clipped by 4 bases and J by 3 bases, and the sequence between their germline boundaries is 16 bases long. In regard to this clonotype: Its antigen remains undetermined. No much larger clone is present one base from it, and per-base qualities are unavailable.

The sample was run on an Illumina HiSeq 2500. Quantitative 5'-RACE with molecular barcodes was used to prepare TCR beta libraries. The published analysis was carried out like this. A new computational method, built on a probabilistic model of VDJ rearrangement, was used to identify disease-linked TCR variants. TCRdb itself trimmed the public reads at Q25 with fastp, ran MiXCR and retained productive beta chains. Every distinct CDR3 protein forms one entry, paired with its most common genes and DNA. The V and J calls were determined by TCRdb, not by the authors. This sample is represented by just over 300,000 distinct CDR3 sequences; less than 25% of them were singletons. Roughly 3.6% of the sample lies in the top ten.

Sequencing was carried out using blood, either unsorted or a sorted T cell fraction (not recorded which). The TCR comes from a female donor with ankylosing spondylitis or in good health (not recorded which). This receptor chain uses TRBV3-1 and TRBJ2-1; no confident D gene assignment can be made. The CDR3 loop reads CASSRGGGGNYNEQFF. The nucleotide sequence is given as TGTGCCAGCAGCCGAGGCGGTGGCGGTAACTACAATGAGCAGTTCTTC.